This TCR beta chain was captured in a study of CD8+ T cells in alopecia areata. Trimming left V 6 bases short and J 1 base short, with 10 bases between. There are 12 residues in the CDR3. Germline V gene sequence: CDR1 SQVTM, CDR2 ANQGSEA. Following extraction, RNA underwent reverse transcription to cDNA, which served as the sequencing template. Generated by immunoSEQ multiplex PCR, the TCRdb table keeps only in-frame clones and is missing some. This table holds approximately 100,000 clones, 55% found once. Study results and limitations: Relative to mice, TCR sharing across patients was less clear, a difference possibly HLA-related. Lesional tissue from the scalp (especially in alopecia totalis/universalis) showed higher clonality than normal scalp.

For this clone: Its antigen is still unknown.

Investigators sorted PBMCs to obtain both CD4+ and CD8+ T cells. This TCR came from a human donor in good health. The sequencing input was CD4+ T cells sorted from blood. The rearrangement uses TRBV29-1 and TRBJ2-7; a possible D gene is TRBD1 (6 bases). The CDR3 coding sequence is TGCAGCGTAAGTCAGGGGTCCTACGAGCAGTACTTC. Residues: CSVSQGSYEQYF.